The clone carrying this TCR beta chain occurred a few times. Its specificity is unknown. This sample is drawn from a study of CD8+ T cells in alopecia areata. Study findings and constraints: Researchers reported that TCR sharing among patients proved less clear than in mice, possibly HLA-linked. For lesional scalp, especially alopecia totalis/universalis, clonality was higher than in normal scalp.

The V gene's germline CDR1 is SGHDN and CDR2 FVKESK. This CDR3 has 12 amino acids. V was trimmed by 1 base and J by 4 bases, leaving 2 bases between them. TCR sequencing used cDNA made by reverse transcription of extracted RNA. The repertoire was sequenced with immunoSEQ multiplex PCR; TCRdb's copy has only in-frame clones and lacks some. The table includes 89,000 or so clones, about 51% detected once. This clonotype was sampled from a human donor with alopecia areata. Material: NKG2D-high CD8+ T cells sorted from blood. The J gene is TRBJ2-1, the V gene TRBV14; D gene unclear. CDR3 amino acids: CASSQGYNEQFF. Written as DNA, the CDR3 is TGTGCCAGCAGCCAAGGATACAATGAGCAGTTCTTC.